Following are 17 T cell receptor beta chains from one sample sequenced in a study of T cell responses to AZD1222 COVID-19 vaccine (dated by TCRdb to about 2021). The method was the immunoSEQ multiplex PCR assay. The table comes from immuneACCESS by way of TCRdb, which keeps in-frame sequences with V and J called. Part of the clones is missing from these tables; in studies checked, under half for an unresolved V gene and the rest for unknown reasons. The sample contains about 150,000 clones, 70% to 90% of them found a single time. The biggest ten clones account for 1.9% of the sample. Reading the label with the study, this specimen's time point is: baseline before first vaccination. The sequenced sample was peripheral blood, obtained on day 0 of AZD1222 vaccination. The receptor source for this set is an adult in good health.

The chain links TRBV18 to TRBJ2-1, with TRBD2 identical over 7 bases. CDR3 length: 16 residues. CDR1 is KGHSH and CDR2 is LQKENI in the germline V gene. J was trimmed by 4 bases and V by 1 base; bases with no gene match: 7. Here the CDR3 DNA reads TGTGCCAGCTCACCACGATCAGGGAGGGGTTACAATGAGCAGTTCTTC. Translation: CASSPRSGRGYNEQFF.

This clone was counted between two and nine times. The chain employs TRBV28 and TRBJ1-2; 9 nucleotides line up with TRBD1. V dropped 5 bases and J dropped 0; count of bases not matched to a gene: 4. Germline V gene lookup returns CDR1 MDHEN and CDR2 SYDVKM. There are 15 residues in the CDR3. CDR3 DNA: TGTGCCAGCAGTACTGACAGGGGGACTAACTATGGCTACACCTTC. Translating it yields CASSTDRGTNYGYTF.

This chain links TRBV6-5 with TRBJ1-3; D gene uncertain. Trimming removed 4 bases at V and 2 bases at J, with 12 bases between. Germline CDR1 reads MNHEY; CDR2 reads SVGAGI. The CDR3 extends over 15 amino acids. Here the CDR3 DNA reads TGTGCCAGCAGTTTGGGTTATGGAGCTGGAAACACCATATATTTT. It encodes CASSLGYGAGNTIYF.

CDR3 nucleotide sequence: TGTGCCAGCAGCCAAGGGGGGACAGGGGTGGTAGATACGCAGTATTTT. As protein: CASSQGGTGVVDTQYF. The genes are TRBV3-1 (or the pseudogene TRBV3-2) and TRBJ2-3, with TRBD1 matching over 10 bases. V lost 1 base, J lost 5 bases, and 6 bases stayed unmatched. The CDR3 has 16 residues. Germline V gene data show CDR1 as LGHDT and CDR2 as YNNKEL (reference sequence).

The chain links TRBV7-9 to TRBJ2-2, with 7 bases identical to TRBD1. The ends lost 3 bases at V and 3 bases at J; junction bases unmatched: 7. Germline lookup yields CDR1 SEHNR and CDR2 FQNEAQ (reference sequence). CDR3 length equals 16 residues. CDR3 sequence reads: CASSLSLGGDTGELFF. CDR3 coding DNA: TGTGCCAGCAGCTTGAGCTTAGGGGGCGACACCGGGGAGCTGTTTTTT.

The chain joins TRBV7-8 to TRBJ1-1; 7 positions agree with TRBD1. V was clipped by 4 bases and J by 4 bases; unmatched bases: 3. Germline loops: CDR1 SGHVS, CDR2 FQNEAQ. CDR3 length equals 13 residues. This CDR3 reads CASSSRTGTEAFF. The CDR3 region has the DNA TGTGCCAGCAGCTCGAGGACAGGCACTGAAGCTTTCTTT.

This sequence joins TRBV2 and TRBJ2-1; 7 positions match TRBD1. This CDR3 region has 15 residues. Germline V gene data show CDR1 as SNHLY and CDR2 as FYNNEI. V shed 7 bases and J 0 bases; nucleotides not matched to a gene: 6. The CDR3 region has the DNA TGTGCCAGCAAAGGGACAGAGAGCTCCTACAATGAGCAGTTCTTC. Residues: CASKGTESSYNEQFF.

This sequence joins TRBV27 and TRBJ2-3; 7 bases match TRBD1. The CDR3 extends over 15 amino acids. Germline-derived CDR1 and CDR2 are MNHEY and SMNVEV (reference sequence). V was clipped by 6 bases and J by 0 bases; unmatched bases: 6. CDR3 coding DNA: TGTGCCAGCAGCTTTGGGACAGCAAGCACAGATACGCAGTATTTT. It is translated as CASSFGTASTDTQYF.

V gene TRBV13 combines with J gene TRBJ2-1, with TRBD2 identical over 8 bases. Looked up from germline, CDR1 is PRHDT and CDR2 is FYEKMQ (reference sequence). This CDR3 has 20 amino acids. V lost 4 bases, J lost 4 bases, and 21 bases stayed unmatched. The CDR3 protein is CASSSSGTRLPGPLYNEQFF. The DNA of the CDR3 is TGTGCCAGCAGCTCTTCCGGGACTAGACTACCGGGCCCATTATACAATGAGCAGTTCTTC.

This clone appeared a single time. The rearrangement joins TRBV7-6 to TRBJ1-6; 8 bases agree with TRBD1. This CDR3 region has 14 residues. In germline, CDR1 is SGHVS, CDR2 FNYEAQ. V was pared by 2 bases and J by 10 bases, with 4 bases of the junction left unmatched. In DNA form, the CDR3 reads TGTGCCAGCAGCTTAAACAGGGGGAAATCACCCCTCCACTTT. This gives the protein CASSLNRGKSPLHF. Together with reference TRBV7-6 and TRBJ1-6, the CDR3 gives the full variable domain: GAGVSQSPRYKVTKRGQDVALRCDPISGHVSLYWYRQALGQGPEFLTYFNYEAQQDKSGLPNDRFSAERPEGSISTLTIQRTEQRDSAMYRCASSLNRGKSPLHFGNGTRLTVT.

The CDR3 sequence is CASSLAGGNNEQFF. The CDR3 bases are TGTGCCAGCAGCTTAGCGGGGGGCAACAATGAGCAGTTCTTC. The chain uses TRBV7-2 and TRBJ2-1; the D call may be TRBD1 or TRBD2 (6 bases each). The CDR3 consists of 14 residues. V gave up 0 bases and J gave up 5 bases, with 8 bases separating them. CDR1 and CDR2 from the germline V gene are SGHTA and FQGNSA.

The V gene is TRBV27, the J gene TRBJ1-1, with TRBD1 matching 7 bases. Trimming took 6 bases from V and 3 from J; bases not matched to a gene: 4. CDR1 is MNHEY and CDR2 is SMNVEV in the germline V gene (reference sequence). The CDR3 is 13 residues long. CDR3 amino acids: CASSPGQYTEAFF. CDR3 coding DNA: TGTGCCAGCAGCCCGGGACAGTACACTGAAGCTTTCTTT.

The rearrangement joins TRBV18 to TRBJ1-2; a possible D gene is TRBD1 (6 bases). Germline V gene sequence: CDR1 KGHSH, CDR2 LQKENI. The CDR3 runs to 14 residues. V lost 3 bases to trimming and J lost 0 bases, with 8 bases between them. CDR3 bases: TGTGCCAGCTCACCGGACAGCGCTAACTATGGCTACACCTTC. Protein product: CASSPDSANYGYTF. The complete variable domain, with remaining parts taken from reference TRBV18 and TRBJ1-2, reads NAGVMQNPRHLVRRRGQEARLRCSPMKGHSHVYWYRQLPEEGLKFMVYLQKENIIDESGMPKERFSAEFPKEGPSILRIQQVVRGDSAAYFCASSPDSANYGYTFGSGTRLTVV.

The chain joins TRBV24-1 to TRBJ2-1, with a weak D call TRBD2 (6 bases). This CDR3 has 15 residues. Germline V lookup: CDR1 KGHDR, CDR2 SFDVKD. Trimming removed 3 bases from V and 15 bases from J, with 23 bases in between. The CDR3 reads CATSDPIGDSSLRFF. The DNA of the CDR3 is TGTGCCACCAGTGATCCTATTGGGGACTCCAGCCTTAGGTTCTTC.

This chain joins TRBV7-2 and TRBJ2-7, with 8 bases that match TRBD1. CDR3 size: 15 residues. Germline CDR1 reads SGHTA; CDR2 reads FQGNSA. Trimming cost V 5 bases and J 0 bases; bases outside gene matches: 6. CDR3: CASSPGTGVSYEQYF. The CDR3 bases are TGTGCCAGCAGCCCAGGGACAGGAGTCTCCTACGAGCAGTACTTC.

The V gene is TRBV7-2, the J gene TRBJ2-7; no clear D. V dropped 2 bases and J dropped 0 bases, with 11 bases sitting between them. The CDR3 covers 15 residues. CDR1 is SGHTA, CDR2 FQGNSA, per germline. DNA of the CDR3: TGTGCCAGCAGCTTAAACGGCGGAAGCTCCTACGAGCAGTACTTC. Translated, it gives CASSLNGGSSYEQYF.

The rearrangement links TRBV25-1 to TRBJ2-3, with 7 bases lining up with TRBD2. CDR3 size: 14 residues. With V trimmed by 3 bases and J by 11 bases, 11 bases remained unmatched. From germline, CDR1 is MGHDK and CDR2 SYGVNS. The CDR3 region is CASSDPPGTGGQYF. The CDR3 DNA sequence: TGTGCCAGCAGTGATCCCCCTGGAACGGGGGGGCAGTATTTT.